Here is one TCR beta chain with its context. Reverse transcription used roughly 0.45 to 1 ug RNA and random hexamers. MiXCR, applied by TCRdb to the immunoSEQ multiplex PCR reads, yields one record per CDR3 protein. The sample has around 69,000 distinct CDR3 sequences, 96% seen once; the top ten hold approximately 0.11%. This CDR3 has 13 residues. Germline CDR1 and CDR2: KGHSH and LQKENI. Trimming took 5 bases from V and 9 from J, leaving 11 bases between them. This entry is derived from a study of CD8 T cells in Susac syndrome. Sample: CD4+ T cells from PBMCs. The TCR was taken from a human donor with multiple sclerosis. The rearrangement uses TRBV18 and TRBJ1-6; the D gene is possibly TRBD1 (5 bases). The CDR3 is CASSTLGPSPLHF. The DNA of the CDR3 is TGTGCCAGCTCAACCTTGGGACCTTCACCCCTCCACTTT.